This is a list of T cell receptor beta chains from one sample in a study of cytomegalovirus exposure and HLA in healthy donors. TCRdb's table, derived via immunoSEQ multiplex PCR, lists solely in-frame clones and lacks some. The sample gives more than 110,000 clones, about 94% of which show up once; less than 2% is in the top ten. The sequenced material came from PBMCs. Receptor source: a man younger than 30 in good health and CMV-seropositive. Each CDR3 is given with its conserved first and last residue. D genes are given only for firm matches. Clone size is stated in some rows and not others, as once, few, many or a class when expanded.

abundance: -
v_gene: TRBV27
d_gene: TRBD2
j_gene: TRBJ2-5
CDR3nt: TGTGCCAGCGGTCGGCTAGCGGGACCCCAAGAGACCCAGTACTTC
CDR3aa: CASGRLAGPQETQYF

abundance: -
v_gene: TRBV4-1
d_gene: TRBD1
j_gene: TRBJ2-7
CDR3nt: TGCGCCAGCAGCCTCCAAGCCGGGACAGAAGTTACGATGGAGCAGTACTTC
CDR3aa: CASSLQAGTEVTMEQYF

abundance: -
v_gene: TRBV27
d_gene: -
j_gene: TRBJ2-2
CDR3nt: TGTGCCAGCAGTTGGGGAGCGAACACCGGGGAGCTGTTTTTT
CDR3aa: CASSWGANTGELFF

abundance: once
v_gene: TRBV28
d_gene: -
j_gene: TRBJ2-7
CDR3nt: TGTGCCAGCGCTCGGAGGCATCCCTACGAGCAGTACTTC
CDR3aa: CASARRHPYEQYF

abundance: -
v_gene: TRBV30
d_gene: TRBD2
j_gene: TRBJ2-1
CDR3nt: TGTGCCTGGAGTGAATGGGCTAGCGGGGCTAGGCAGTTCTTC
CDR3aa: CAWSEWASGARQFF

abundance: -
v_gene: TRBV5-1
d_gene: TRBD2
j_gene: TRBJ2-7
CDR3nt: TGCGCCAGCAGCGATACTGGGACTAGCGGGGACTACGAGCAGTACTTC
CDR3aa: CASSDTGTSGDYEQYF

abundance: -
v_gene: TRBV30
d_gene: -
j_gene: TRBJ1-1
CDR3nt: TGTGCCTGGAGAGCAGAGAGCGCTGAAGCTTTCTTT
CDR3aa: CAWRAESAEAFF

abundance: -
v_gene: TRBV25-1
d_gene: TRBD2
j_gene: TRBJ2-3
CDR3nt: TGTGCCAGCAGTGGAGGGACTAGCGGGAGGGATGGAGATACGCAGTATTTT
CDR3aa: CASSGGTSGRDGDTQYF

abundance: -
v_gene: TRBV6-6
d_gene: TRBD1
j_gene: TRBJ2-5
CDR3nt: TGTGCCAGCAGGGTAAAGGGACAGGCCCTTCTGTACTTC
CDR3aa: CASRVKGQALLYF

abundance: -
v_gene: TRBV28
d_gene: -
j_gene: TRBJ1-2
CDR3nt: TGTGCCAGCAGTTTATTCCAGGAAGTCCACTATGGCTACACCTTC
CDR3aa: CASSLFQEVHYGYTF

abundance: -
v_gene: TRBV9
d_gene: -
j_gene: TRBJ1-1
CDR3nt: TGTGCCAGCAGCCCCCGGGGGTCGGGGGGCACTGAAGCTTTCTTT
CDR3aa: CASSPRGSGGTEAFF

abundance: once
v_gene: TRBV27
d_gene: -
j_gene: TRBJ2-2
CDR3nt: TGTGCCAGCAGAGCGGAGGACTACACCGGGGAGCTGTTTTTT
CDR3aa: CASRAEDYTGELFF

abundance: -
v_gene: TRBV2
d_gene: -
j_gene: TRBJ2-7
CDR3nt: TGTGCCAGCAGTGACCAGATCTCCTACGAGCAGTACTTC
CDR3aa: CASSDQISYEQYF

abundance: -
v_gene: TRBV18
d_gene: -
j_gene: TRBJ2-2
CDR3nt: TGTGCCAGCTCACCACCGGGACACTTCACCGGGGAGCTGTTTTTT
CDR3aa: CASSPPGHFTGELFF

abundance: -
v_gene: TRBV2
d_gene: TRBD1
j_gene: TRBJ1-1
CDR3nt: TGTGCCAGCGGGAAAGGGACAGGGGGCGTCACTGAAGCTTTCTTT
CDR3aa: CASGKGTGGVTEAFF

abundance: -
v_gene: TRBV9
d_gene: TRBD2
j_gene: TRBJ2-1
CDR3nt: TGTGCCAGCACCCCGACTAGCGGGAGGGCCTACGGGCAGTTCTTC
CDR3aa: CASTPTSGRAYGQFF

abundance: -
v_gene: TRBV7-9
d_gene: -
j_gene: TRBJ2-7
CDR3nt: TGTGCCAGCAGCTTAGGGGGAGGAGGGTACGAGCAGTACTTC
CDR3aa: CASSLGGGGYEQYF

abundance: -
v_gene: TRBV4-2
d_gene: TRBD2
j_gene: TRBJ2-2
CDR3nt: TGTGCCAGCAGCCAAGATCGATACAGCGGGAGGACCACCGGGGAGCTGTTTTTT
CDR3aa: CASSQDRYSGRTTGELFF

abundance: -
v_gene: TRBV15
d_gene: -
j_gene: TRBJ1-3
CDR3nt: TGTGCCACCAGCAGAGATGGGAGTACAGGAAACACCATATATTTT
CDR3aa: CATSRDGSTGNTIYF

abundance: once
v_gene: TRBV6-1
d_gene: TRBD2
j_gene: TRBJ2-3
CDR3nt: TGTGCCAGCAGTGAATTAAGGACTAGCTTTACGCAGTATTTT
CDR3aa: CASSELRTSFTQYF

abundance: -
v_gene: TRBV2
d_gene: TRBD2
j_gene: TRBJ2-1
CDR3nt: TGTGCCAGCAGTGAAGGACTAGCGGGACTAGTACAGTTCTTC
CDR3aa: CASSEGLAGLVQFF

abundance: once
v_gene: TRBV28
d_gene: TRBD1
j_gene: TRBJ2-4
CDR3nt: TGTGCCAGCAGTGGGACAGGGTCGAACATTCAGTACTTC
CDR3aa: CASSGTGSNIQYF

abundance: -
v_gene: TRBV4-1
d_gene: -
j_gene: TRBJ1-5
CDR3nt: TGCGCCAGCAGCCCCTACAGGGAGGGAGCTCAGCCCCAGCATTTT
CDR3aa: CASSPYREGAQPQHF

abundance: -
v_gene: TRBV7-3
d_gene: TRBD2
j_gene: TRBJ2-5
CDR3nt: TGTGCCAGCAGCCCAGGGACTAGCGGGCTGCGGGAGACCCAGTACTTC
CDR3aa: CASSPGTSGLRETQYF

abundance: -
v_gene: TRBV13
d_gene: -
j_gene: TRBJ1-6
CDR3nt: TGTGCCAGCAGCTTAAGAGGGAGTACCTATAATTCACCCCTCCACTTT
CDR3aa: CASSLRGSTYNSPLHF

abundance: -
v_gene: TRBV5-1
d_gene: TRBD2
j_gene: TRBJ2-5
CDR3nt: TGCGCCAGCAGCTTGTTAAACGGGAGGATGGAAGAGACCCAGTACTTC
CDR3aa: CASSLLNGRMEETQYF

abundance: few
v_gene: TRBV4-1
d_gene: TRBD2
j_gene: TRBJ2-7
CDR3nt: TGCGCCAGCAGCCTCCGGACTAGCGGGAGCTCCTACGAGCAGTACTTC
CDR3aa: CASSLRTSGSSYEQYF

abundance: -
v_gene: TRBV4-1
d_gene: TRBD1
j_gene: TRBJ1-5
CDR3nt: TGCGCCAGCAGCCAAGATGGCTCGCAGGGGGTTTATCAGCCCCAGCATTTT
CDR3aa: CASSQDGSQGVYQPQHF

abundance: -
v_gene: TRBV30
d_gene: -
j_gene: TRBJ1-6
CDR3nt: TGTGCCTGGAGTGCTACCACTTATAATTCACCCCTCCACTTT
CDR3aa: CAWSATTYNSPLHF

abundance: -
v_gene: TRBV28
d_gene: -
j_gene: TRBJ1-1
CDR3nt: TGTGCCAGCAGTTTACTAGCGAACACTGAAGCTTTCTTT
CDR3aa: CASSLLANTEAFF

abundance: -
v_gene: TRBV5-4
d_gene: -
j_gene: TRBJ2-1
CDR3nt: TGTGCCAGCAGCTTGGCCCTTTTTCCGCACAGTGAGCAGTTCTTC
CDR3aa: CASSLALFPHSEQFF

abundance: -
v_gene: TRBV28
d_gene: -
j_gene: TRBJ2-2
CDR3nt: TGTGCCAGCAGTTTGAGGGAGCGAATCACCGGGGAGCTGTTTTTT
CDR3aa: CASSLRERITGELFF

abundance: -
v_gene: TRBV28
d_gene: TRBD1
j_gene: TRBJ1-1
CDR3nt: TGTGCCAGCAGTCCTCACCGACAGGGGACGAACACTGAAGCTTTCTTT
CDR3aa: CASSPHRQGTNTEAFF

abundance: -
v_gene: TRBV11-1
d_gene: TRBD1
j_gene: TRBJ2-1
CDR3nt: TGTGCCAGCAGTTTAGACAGGGACAATGAGCAGTTCTTC
CDR3aa: CASSLDRDNEQFF

abundance: -
v_gene: TRBV28
d_gene: -
j_gene: TRBJ2-6
CDR3nt: TGTGCCAGCCCCCCCATATCGGGCTCTGGGGCCAACGTCCTGACTTTC
CDR3aa: CASPPISGSGANVLTF

abundance: -
v_gene: TRBV28
d_gene: TRBD2
j_gene: TRBJ2-3
CDR3nt: TGTGCCAGCAGTTCCAACAGACTAGCGGGAGGGTGGTATTTT
CDR3aa: CASSSNRLAGGWYF

abundance: -
v_gene: TRBV6-4
d_gene: TRBD2
j_gene: TRBJ2-7
CDR3nt: TGTGCCAGCTTCCCGGGACTAGCACCGTTCAGGCAGTACTTC
CDR3aa: CASFPGLAPFRQYF

abundance: once
v_gene: TRBV2
d_gene: TRBD2
j_gene: TRBJ2-1
CDR3nt: TGTGCCAGCACCAGCTTGTCTAGCGGGGGGGACAATGAGCAGTTCTTC
CDR3aa: CASTSLSSGGDNEQFF

abundance: -
v_gene: TRBV28
d_gene: TRBD1
j_gene: TRBJ2-7
CDR3nt: TGTGCCAGCAGTTCCCCGGGACAGGGAAGCTCCTACGAGCAGTACTTC
CDR3aa: CASSSPGQGSSYEQYF

abundance: -
v_gene: TRBV5-1
d_gene: TRBD1
j_gene: TRBJ2-1
CDR3nt: TGCGCCAGCAGCTCCGGGACAGGGGCCTACAATGAGCAGTTCTTC
CDR3aa: CASSSGTGAYNEQFF

abundance: -
v_gene: TRBV12-5
d_gene: -
j_gene: TRBJ1-2
CDR3nt: TGTGCTAGTGCCTCCAGCGGGGGATTGACCTTC
CDR3aa: CASASSGGLTF

abundance: -
v_gene: TRBV5-1
d_gene: TRBD1
j_gene: TRBJ2-3
CDR3nt: TGCGCCAGCAGCTTGGGACAGGGCCTCACAGATACGCAGTATTTT
CDR3aa: CASSLGQGLTDTQYF